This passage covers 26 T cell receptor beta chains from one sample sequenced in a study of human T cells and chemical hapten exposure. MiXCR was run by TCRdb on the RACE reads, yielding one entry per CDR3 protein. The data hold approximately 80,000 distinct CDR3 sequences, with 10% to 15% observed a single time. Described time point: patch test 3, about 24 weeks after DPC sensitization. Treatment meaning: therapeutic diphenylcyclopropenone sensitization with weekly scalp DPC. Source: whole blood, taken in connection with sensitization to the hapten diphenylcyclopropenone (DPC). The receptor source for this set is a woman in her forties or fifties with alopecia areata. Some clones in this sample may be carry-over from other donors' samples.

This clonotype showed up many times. The CDR3 DNA sequence: TGTGCCAGCAGCCCCCGGACTAGCGGGAGCCACGAGCAGTACTTC. Amino acid sequence: CASSPRTSGSHEQYF. The chain joins TRBV11-2 to TRBJ2-7; TRBD2 matches at 13 bases. Germline lookup yields CDR1 SGHAT and CDR2 FQNNGV. The CDR3 totals 15 residues. Trimming cost V 5 bases and J 5 bases; bases outside gene matches: 6.

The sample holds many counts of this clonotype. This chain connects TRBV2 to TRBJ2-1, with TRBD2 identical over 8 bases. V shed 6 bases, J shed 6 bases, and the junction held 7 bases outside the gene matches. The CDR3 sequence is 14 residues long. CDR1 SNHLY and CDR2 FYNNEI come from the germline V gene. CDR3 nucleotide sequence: TGTGCCAGCAGCGCCTTAGCGGGATTCAATGAGCAGTTCTTC. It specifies CASSALAGFNEQFF.

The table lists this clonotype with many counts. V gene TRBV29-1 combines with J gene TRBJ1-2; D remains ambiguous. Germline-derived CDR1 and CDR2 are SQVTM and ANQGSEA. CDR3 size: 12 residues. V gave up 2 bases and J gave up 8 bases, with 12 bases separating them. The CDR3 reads CSVESTLRGYTF. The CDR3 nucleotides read TGCAGCGTTGAAAGTACCCTGCGGGGCTACACCTTC.

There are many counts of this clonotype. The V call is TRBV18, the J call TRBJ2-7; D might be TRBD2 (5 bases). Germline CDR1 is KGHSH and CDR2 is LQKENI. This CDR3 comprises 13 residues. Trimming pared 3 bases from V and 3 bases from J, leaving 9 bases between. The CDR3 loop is CASSPGRDYEQYF. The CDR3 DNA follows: TGTGCCAGCTCACCCGGACGGGACTACGAGCAGTACTTC.

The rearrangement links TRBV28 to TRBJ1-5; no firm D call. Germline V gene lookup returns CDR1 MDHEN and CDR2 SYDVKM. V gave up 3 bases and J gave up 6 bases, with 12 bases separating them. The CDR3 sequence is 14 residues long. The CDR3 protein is CASSFPRRGQPQHF. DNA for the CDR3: TGTGCCAGCAGTTTCCCCCGGCGGGGTCAGCCCCAGCATTTT.

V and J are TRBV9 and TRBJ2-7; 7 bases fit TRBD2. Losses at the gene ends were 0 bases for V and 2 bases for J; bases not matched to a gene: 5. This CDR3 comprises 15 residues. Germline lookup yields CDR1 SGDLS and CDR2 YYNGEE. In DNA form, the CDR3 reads TGTGCCAGCAGCGTAGGGGAGGGCCAGGCCTACGAGCAGTACTTC. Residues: CASSVGEGQAYEQYF.

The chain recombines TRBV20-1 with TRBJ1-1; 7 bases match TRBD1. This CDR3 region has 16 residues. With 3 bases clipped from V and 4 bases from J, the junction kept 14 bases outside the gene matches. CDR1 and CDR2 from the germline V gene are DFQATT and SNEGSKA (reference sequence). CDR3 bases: TGCAGTGCTAGCCCAGGGGGAACAGGGGTCGGCACTGAAGCTTTCTTT. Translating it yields CSASPGGTGVGTEAFF.

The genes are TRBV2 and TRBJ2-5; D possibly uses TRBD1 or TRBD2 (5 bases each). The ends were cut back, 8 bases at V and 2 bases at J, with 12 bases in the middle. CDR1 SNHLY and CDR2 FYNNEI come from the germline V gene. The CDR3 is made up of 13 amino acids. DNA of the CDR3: TGTGCCAGCCGACGGGACGCACAAGAGACCCAGTACTTC. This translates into CASRRDAQETQYF.

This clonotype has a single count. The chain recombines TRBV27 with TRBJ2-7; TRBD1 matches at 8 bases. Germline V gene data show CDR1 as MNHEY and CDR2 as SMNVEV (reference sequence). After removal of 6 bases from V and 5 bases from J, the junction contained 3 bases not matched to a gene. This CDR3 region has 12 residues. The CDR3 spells CASRRTGNEQYF. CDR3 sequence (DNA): TGTGCCAGCAGACGGACAGGGAACGAGCAGTACTTC.

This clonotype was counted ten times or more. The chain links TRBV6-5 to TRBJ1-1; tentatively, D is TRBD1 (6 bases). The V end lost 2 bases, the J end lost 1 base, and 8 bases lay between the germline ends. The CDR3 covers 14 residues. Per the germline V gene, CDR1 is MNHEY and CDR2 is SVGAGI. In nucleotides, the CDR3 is TGTGCCAGCAGTTACGTGACAGGGAACACTGAAGCTTTCTTT. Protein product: CASSYVTGNTEAFF.

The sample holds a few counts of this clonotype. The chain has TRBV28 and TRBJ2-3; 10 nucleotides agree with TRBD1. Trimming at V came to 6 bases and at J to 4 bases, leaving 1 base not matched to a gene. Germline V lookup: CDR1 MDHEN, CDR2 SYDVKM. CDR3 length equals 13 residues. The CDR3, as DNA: TGTGCCAGCAGGGGACAGGGGTCAGATACGCAGTATTTT. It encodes CASRGQGSDTQYF.

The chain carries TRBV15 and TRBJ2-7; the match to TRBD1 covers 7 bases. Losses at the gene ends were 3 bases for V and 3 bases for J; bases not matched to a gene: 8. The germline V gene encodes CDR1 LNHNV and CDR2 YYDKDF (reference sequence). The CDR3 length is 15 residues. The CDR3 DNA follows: TGTGCCACCAGCAGGCTAACAGGGGTTGGCTACGAGCAGTACTTC. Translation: CATSRLTGVGYEQYF.

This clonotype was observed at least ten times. The CDR3 DNA reads TGCGCCAGCAGCTTGGAAGGGGGCGATGGAAACACCATATATTTT. Translated: CASSLEGGDGNTIYF. The V call is TRBV5-1, the J call TRBJ1-3; 7 positions agree with TRBD1. V shed 0 bases and J 3 bases; nucleotides not matched to a gene: 3. There are 15 residues in the CDR3. Looked up from germline, CDR1 is SGHRS and CDR2 is YFSETQ.

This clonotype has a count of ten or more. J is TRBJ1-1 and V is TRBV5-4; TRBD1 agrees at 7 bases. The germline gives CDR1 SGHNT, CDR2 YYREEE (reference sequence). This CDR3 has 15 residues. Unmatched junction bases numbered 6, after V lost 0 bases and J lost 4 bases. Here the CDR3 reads CASSLGQGWGTEAFF. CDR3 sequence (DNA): TGTGCCAGCAGCTTGGGACAGGGTTGGGGCACTGAAGCTTTCTTT.

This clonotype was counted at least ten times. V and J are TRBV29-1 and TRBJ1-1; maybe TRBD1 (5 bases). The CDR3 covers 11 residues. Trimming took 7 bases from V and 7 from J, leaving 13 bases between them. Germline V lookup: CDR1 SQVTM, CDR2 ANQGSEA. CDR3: CSAGETVEAFF. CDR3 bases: TGCAGCGCGGGGGAGACGGTTGAAGCTTTCTTT. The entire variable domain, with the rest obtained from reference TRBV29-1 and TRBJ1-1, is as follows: SAVISQKPSRDICQRGTSLTIQCQVDSQVTMMFWYRQQPGQSLTLIATANQGSEATYESGFVIDKFPISRPNLTFSTLTVSNMSPEDSSIYLCSAGETVEAFFGQGTRLTVV.

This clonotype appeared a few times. The CDR3 here is CSVRQGLDTEAFF. The DNA of the CDR3 is TGCAGCGTGAGACAGGGGCTGGACACTGAAGCTTTCTTT. The chain couples TRBV29-1 to TRBJ1-1, with 8 positions matching TRBD1. The CDR3 spans 13 residues. V dropped 6 bases and J dropped 3; count of bases not matched to a gene: 6. CDR1 and CDR2 from the germline V gene are SQVTM and ANQGSEA.

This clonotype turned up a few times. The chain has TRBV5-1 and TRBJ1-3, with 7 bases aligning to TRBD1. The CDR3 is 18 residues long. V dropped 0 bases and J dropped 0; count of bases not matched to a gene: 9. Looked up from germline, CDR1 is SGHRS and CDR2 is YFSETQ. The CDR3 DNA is TGCGCCAGCAGCTTGGACAGGGGAGCCTCCCCCTCTGGAAACACCATATATTTT. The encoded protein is CASSLDRGASPSGNTIYF.

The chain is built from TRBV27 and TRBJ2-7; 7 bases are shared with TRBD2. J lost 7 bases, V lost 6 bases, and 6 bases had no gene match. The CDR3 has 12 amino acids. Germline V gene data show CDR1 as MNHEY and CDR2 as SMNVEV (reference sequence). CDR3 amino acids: CASRGGLEEQYF. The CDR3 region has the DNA TGTGCCAGCAGGGGGGGGTTGGAGGAGCAGTACTTC.

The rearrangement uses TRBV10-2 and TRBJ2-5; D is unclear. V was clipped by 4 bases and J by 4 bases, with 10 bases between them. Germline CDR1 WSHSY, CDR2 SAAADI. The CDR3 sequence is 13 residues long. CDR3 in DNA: TGCGCCAGCAGTGCCCTCGTTGGAGAGACCCAGTACTTC. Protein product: CASSALVGETQYF.

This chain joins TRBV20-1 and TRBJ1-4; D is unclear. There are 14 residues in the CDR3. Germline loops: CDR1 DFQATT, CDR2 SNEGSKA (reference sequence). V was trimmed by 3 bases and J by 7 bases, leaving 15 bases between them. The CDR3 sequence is CSASTTFKGEKLFF. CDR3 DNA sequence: TGCAGTGCTAGTACTACCTTCAAAGGTGAAAAACTGTTTTTT.

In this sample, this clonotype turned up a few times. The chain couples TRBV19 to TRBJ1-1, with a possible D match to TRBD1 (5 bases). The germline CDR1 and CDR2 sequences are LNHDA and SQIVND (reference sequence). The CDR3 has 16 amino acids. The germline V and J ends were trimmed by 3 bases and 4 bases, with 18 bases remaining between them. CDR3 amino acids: CASSIVRGTGVTEAFF. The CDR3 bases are TGTGCCAGTAGTATCGTTCGTGGCACGGGGGTCACTGAAGCTTTCTTT.

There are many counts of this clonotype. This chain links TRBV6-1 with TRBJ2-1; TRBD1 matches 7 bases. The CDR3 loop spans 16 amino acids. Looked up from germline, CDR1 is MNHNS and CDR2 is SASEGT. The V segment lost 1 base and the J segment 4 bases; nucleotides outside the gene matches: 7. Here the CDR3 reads CASSEDRGQLYNEQFF. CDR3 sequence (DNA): TGTGCCAGCAGTGAAGATAGGGGACAGCTATACAATGAGCAGTTCTTC.

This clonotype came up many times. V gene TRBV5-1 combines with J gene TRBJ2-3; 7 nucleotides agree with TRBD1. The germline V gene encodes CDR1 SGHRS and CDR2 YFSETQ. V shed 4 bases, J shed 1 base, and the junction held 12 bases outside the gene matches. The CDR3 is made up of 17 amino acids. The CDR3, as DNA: TGCGCCAGCAGCCCTCAGGGGGTATCGTCTGGCACAGATACGCAGTATTTT. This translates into CASSPQGVSSGTDTQYF.

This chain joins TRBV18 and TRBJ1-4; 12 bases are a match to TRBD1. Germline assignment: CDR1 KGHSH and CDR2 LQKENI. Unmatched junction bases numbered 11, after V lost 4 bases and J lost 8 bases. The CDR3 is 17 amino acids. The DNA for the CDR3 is TGTGCCAGCTCACAGGGACAGGGGGCGATGAGCAGCGAAAAACTGTTTTTT. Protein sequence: CASSQGQGAMSSEKLFF.

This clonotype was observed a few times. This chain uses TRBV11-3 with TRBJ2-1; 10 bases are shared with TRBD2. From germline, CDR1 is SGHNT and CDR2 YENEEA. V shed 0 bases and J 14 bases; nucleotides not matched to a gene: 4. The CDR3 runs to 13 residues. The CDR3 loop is CASSLDPAGGKFF. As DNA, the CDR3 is TGTGCCAGCAGCTTAGATCCAGCGGGAGGGAAGTTCTTC.

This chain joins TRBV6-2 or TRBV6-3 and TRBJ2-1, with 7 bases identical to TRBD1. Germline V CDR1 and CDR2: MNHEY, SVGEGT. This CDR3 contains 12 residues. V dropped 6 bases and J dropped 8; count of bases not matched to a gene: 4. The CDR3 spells CASRTGVYEQFF. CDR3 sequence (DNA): TGTGCCAGCAGAACAGGGGTATATGAGCAGTTCTTC.